The 20 T cell receptor beta chains given below trace back to one sample, sequenced in a study of memory B cells and T cells in multiple sclerosis. Some clones are missing from TCRdb's copy, which holds only in-frame ones; the method was immunoSEQ multiplex PCR. The table records 35,000 to 55,000 clones, roughly four fifths of them present only once. Separate sequencing covered autoproliferating (CFSE-dim) and non-proliferating (CFSE-high) T cells from stimulus-free culture. About 50 million CFSE-labeled PBMCs were cultured six to eight days unstimulated, then replicate wells were pooled. For these receptors, no antigen is known. Sequences were obtained from PBMCs from blood kept in culture. These receptors all come from a human donor with multiple sclerosis.

The chain combines TRBV5-6 with TRBJ2-3, with D unclear. The V end lost 0 bases, the J end lost 7 bases, and 6 bases lay between the germline ends. This CDR3 has 12 amino acids. Germline values: CDR1 SGHDT, CDR2 YYEEEE. The CDR3 sequence: CASSLGGHTQYF. In nucleotides, the CDR3 is TGTGCCAGCAGCTTGGGTGGTCATACGCAGTATTTT.

The rearrangement links TRBV6-1 to TRBJ1-6; D is ambiguous. V lost 6 bases, J lost 8 bases, and 17 bases lay in between. The CDR3 loop spans 15 amino acids. The germline V gene has CDR1 MNHNS and CDR2 SASEGT. The CDR3 DNA reads TGTGCCAGCAGGCTATCCAACTGGGGTTATTCACCCCTCCACTTT. Residues: CASRLSNWGYSPLHF.

The chain links TRBV5-6 to TRBJ1-2, with 9 bases that match TRBD1. The CDR3 is 14 residues long. J lost 3 bases, V lost 5 bases, and 5 bases had no gene match. CDR1 is SGHDT, CDR2 YYEEEE, per germline. CDR3 in amino acids: CASRQDRGYYGYTF. In DNA form, the CDR3 reads TGTGCCAGCAGGCAGGACAGGGGTTACTATGGCTACACCTTC.

This clone has only one observation. The chain employs TRBV4-1 and TRBJ2-7; 8 positions match TRBD1. CDR3 length equals 13 residues. Germline V lookup: CDR1 MGHRA, CDR2 YSYEKL. V lost 4 bases to trimming and J lost 3 bases; unmatched junction nucleotides: 2. The CDR3 spells CASSRDRLYEQYF. CDR3 coding DNA: TGCGCCAGCAGCCGGGACAGGCTCTACGAGCAGTACTTC.

This clone has just one count. The chain is built from TRBV6-5 and TRBJ2-2; D call uncertain. The CDR3 extends over 15 amino acids. V lost 0 bases and J 7 bases, leaving 12 bases between the germline ends. Germline V gene sequence: CDR1 MNHEY, CDR2 SVGAGI. CDR3 protein: CASSYSAPWGGELFF. CDR3 in DNA: TGTGCCAGCAGTTACTCGGCCCCGTGGGGCGGGGAGCTGTTTTTT.

The chain uses TRBV15 and TRBJ2-1, with a tentative D call TRBD1 (5 bases). V dropped 4 bases and J dropped 9 bases, with 10 bases sitting between them. Per the germline V gene, CDR1 is LNHNV and CDR2 is YYDKDF (reference sequence). The CDR3 sequence is 12 residues long. DNA for the CDR3: TGTGCCACCAGCAAGGGGTTCGGTGAGCAGTTCTTC. It yields the protein CATSKGFGEQFF.

Points on this clone: The germline gene is not matched at one end of the junction; a read error may be the cause. This chain connects TRBV6-1 to TRBJ1-5; D perhaps matches TRBD1 (5 bases). The CDR3 sequence is 15 residues long. Per germline, CDR1 MNHNS and CDR2 SASEGT. The DNA of the CDR3 is TGTGCCAGCACTGAAGGGGTCAGGGTAAATCAGCCCCAGCATTTT. The encoded protein is CASTEGVRVNQPQHF.

This clone was seen a few times. This chain uses TRBV19 with TRBJ2-1; D possibly corresponds to TRBD2 (6 bases). Germline V gives CDR1 LNHDA, CDR2 SQIVND (reference sequence). The CDR3 runs 14 residues. Trimming pared 9 bases from V and 8 bases from J, leaving 20 bases between. The CDR3 is CASTPGLWLDEQFF. In DNA form, the CDR3 reads TGTGCCAGCACCCCGGGACTTTGGTTGGATGAGCAGTTCTTC.

This clone showed up just once. The J gene is TRBJ1-2, the V gene TRBV27; possible D gene TRBD1, 6 bases. Germline assignment: CDR1 MNHEY and CDR2 SMNVEV (reference sequence). V was pared by 5 bases and J by 7 bases, with 17 bases between. CDR3 length: 14 amino acids. The CDR3 coding sequence is TGTGCCAGCAGTCCTATAGCGGGAGGGGGTGGCTACACCTTC. It yields the protein CASSPIAGGGGYTF.

V gene TRBV7-2 combines with J gene TRBJ2-1; tentative D call: TRBD2 (5 bases). The V gene lost 8 bases and the J gene lost 4 bases, with 12 bases spanning the gap. The CDR3 has 13 amino acids. The germline gives CDR1 SGHTA, CDR2 FQGNSA. CDR3 DNA sequence: TGTGCCAGCGCTCTGGCGGGTTACAATGAGCAGTTCTTC. This codes for CASALAGYNEQFF.

The chain carries TRBV15 and TRBJ1-5; 7 bases agree with TRBD1. Germline V CDR1 and CDR2: LNHNV, YYDKDF (reference sequence). V was pared by 3 bases and J by 6 bases, with 8 bases of the junction left unmatched. The CDR3 spans 15 residues. The DNA for the CDR3 is TGTGCCACCAGCAGTGGAGGGGGCGAGGGTCAGCCCCAGCATTTT. Translated: CATSSGGGEGQPQHF.

The rearrangement links TRBV4-1 to TRBJ1-1; a weak D match, TRBD1 (6 bases). V was clipped by 0 bases and J by 4 bases, with 12 bases between them. Germline V gene lookup returns CDR1 MGHRA and CDR2 YSYEKL. The CDR3 extends over 15 amino acids. The CDR3 loop is CASSQEGGRRTEAFF. The CDR3 coding sequence is TGCGCCAGCAGCCAAGAAGGGGGTCGGCGCACTGAAGCTTTCTTT.

V gene TRBV9 combines with J gene TRBJ2-7; D is uncertain. The CDR3 is 15 residues long. Germline CDR1 is SGDLS and CDR2 is YYNGEE. The ends were cut back, 0 bases at V and 2 bases at J, with 12 bases in the middle. CDR3 sequence (DNA): TGTGCCAGCAGCGTAGAACCAGCCGAGACCTACGAGCAGTACTTC. This gives the protein CASSVEPAETYEQYF.

This CDR3 is CAIGPNRDQETQYF. DNA of the CDR3: TGTGCCATCGGCCCTAATCGGGACCAAGAGACCCAGTACTTC. V and J are TRBV10-3 and TRBJ2-5; D remains ambiguous. CDR1 is ENHRY, CDR2 SYGVKD, per germline. Trimming cost V 8 bases and J 0 bases, with 13 bases left between them. The CDR3 is 14 residues long.

This sequence joins TRBV4-2 and TRBJ2-7, with D perhaps matching TRBD1 or TRBD2 (6 bases each). CDR3 length: 15 amino acids. Trimming removed 4 bases at V and 4 bases at J, with 17 bases between. CDR1 is LGHNA and CDR2 is YNFKEQ in the germline V gene. The CDR3 DNA sequence: TGTGCCAGCAGCCCCGGGGCAGGGGAGGCTTACGAGCAGTACTTC. Protein product: CASSPGAGEAYEQYF.

CDR3 region: CASRGQGGNQPQHF. DNA for the CDR3: TGTGCCAGCAGGGGACAGGGCGGCAATCAGCCCCAGCATTTT. The V gene is TRBV2, the J gene TRBJ1-5; TRBD1 aligns across 9 bases. The CDR3 consists of 14 residues. After removal of 6 bases from V and 2 bases from J, the junction contained 2 bases not matched to a gene. Germline V gene data show CDR1 as SNHLY and CDR2 as FYNNEI.

The chain uses TRBV4-1 and TRBJ2-5; D might be TRBD2 (6 bases). Germline V gives CDR1 MGHRA, CDR2 YSYEKL. Trimming removed 1 base from V and 5 bases from J, with 14 bases in between. There are 15 residues in the CDR3. DNA of the CDR3: TGCGCCAGCAGCCAAGGGGTTGGAGGGCGGGAGACCCAGTACTTC. Its translation: CASSQGVGGRETQYF.

J is TRBJ1-5 and V is TRBV5-1, with 8 nucleotides matching TRBD1. Germline CDR1 and CDR2: SGHRS and YFSETQ. This CDR3 region has 16 residues. After removal of 4 bases from V and 4 bases from J, the junction contained 10 bases not matched to a gene. The CDR3, as DNA: TGCGCCAGCAGCCCAACCGGGACAGGCCGAAATCAGCCCCAGCATTTT. Protein sequence: CASSPTGTGRNQPQHF.

V is TRBV29-1 and J is TRBJ2-5, with no clear D. CDR3 length: 12 residues. Trimming took 0 bases from V and 4 from J, leaving 6 bases between them. CDR1 is SQVTM, CDR2 ANQGSEA, per germline. CDR3 in DNA: TGCAGCGTTGAAGAATGGGGAGAGACCCAGTACTTC. The encoded protein is CSVEEWGETQYF.

The chain joins TRBV7-2 to TRBJ2-7, with 10 bases lining up with TRBD2. Germline values: CDR1 SGHTA, CDR2 FQGNSA. The junction had 10 bases not matched to a gene; V was cut back by 4 bases and J by 7 bases. The CDR3 covers 15 residues. The CDR3 coding sequence is TGTGCCAGCAGCTACGTTAGCGGGGGGTATTTGGAGCAGTACTTC. Residues: CASSYVSGGYLEQYF.